The 4 T cell receptor beta chains given below trace back to one sample, sequenced in a study of blood T cell repertoires in COVID-19. Here immunoSEQ multiplex PCR was the method, and the copy in TCRdb shows in-frame clones only, minus some. The table has 60,000 to 70,000 clones, just over 85% seen once. Sequenced: peripheral blood. These receptors were collected from an elderly woman with active COVID-19.

This chain joins TRBV30 and TRBJ2-5; D not certain. The germline V and J ends were trimmed by 0 bases and 5 bases, with 7 bases remaining between them. From germline, CDR1 is GTSNPN and CDR2 SVGIG (reference sequence). The CDR3 length is 12 residues. CDR3 protein: CAWSVARETQYF. The CDR3, as DNA: TGTGCCTGGAGTGTTGCCAGGGAGACCCAGTACTTC.

This rearrangement joins TRBV9 to TRBJ2-3; 12 bases are shared with TRBD2. Trimming removed 2 bases from V and 6 bases from J; junction bases left unmatched: 4. The germline V gene encodes CDR1 SGDLS and CDR2 YYNGEE. The CDR3 covers 15 residues. This CDR3 is CASSVRLAGDDTQYF. CDR3 nucleotides: TGTGCCAGCAGCGTCCGACTAGCGGGGGACGATACGCAGTATTTT.

The V gene is TRBV4-3, the J gene TRBJ2-5; perhaps TRBD1 as D (6 bases). Between the trimmed V and J ends, which lost 1 base and 6 bases, there was a span of 12 bases. The CDR3 is made up of 14 amino acids. Per germline, CDR1 LGHNA and CDR2 YSLEER. CDR3 in amino acids: CASSQAGDGKTQYF. For the CDR3, the DNA is TGCGCCAGCAGCCAAGCAGGGGACGGGAAGACCCAGTACTTC.

This rearrangement joins TRBV6-5 to TRBJ2-1, with 12 bases aligning to TRBD2. The CDR3 covers 14 residues. Germline V gene data show CDR1 as MNHEY and CDR2 as SVGAGI. V gave up 5 bases and J gave up 5 bases; unmatched junction bases: 1. Here the CDR3 reads CASSTSGGHNEQFF. The CDR3 DNA reads as TGTGCCAGCAGTACTAGCGGGGGGCACAATGAGCAGTTCTTC.